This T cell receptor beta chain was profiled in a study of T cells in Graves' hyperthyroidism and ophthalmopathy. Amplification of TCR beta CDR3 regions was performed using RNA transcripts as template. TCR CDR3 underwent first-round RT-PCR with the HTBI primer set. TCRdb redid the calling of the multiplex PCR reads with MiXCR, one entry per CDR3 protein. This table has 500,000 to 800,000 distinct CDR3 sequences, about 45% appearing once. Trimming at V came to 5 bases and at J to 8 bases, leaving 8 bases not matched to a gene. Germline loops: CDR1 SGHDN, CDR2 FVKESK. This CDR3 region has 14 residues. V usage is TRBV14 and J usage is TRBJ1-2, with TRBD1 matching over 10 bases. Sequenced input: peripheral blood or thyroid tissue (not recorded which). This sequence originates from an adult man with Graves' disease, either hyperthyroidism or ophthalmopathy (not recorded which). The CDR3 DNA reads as TGTGCCAGCAGCTTCCCGGGGACAGGGGCCGGCTACACCTTC. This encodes CASSFPGTGAGYTF.